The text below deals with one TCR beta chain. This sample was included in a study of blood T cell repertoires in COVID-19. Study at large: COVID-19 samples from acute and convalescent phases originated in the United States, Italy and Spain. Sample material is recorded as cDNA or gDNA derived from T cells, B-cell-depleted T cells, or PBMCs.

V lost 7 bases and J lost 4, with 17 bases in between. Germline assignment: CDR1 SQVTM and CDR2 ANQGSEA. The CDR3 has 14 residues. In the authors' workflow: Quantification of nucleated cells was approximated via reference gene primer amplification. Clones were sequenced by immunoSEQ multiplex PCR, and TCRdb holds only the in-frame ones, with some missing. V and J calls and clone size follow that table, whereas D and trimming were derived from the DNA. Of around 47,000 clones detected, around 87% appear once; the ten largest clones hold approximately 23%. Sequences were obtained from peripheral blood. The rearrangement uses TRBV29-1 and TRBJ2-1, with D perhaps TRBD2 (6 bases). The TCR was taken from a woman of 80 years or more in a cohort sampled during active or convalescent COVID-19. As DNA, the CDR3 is TGCAGCGCCGCGGGGCGCGGAGGATACAATGAGCAGTTCTTC. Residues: CSAAGRGGYNEQFF.